This T cell receptor beta chain was profiled in a study of blood T cells in healthy people across ages. Study results and caveats: Diversity of TCR beta correlated strongly with naive T cell percentage. PBMCs went unsorted, and a conclusive naive versus antigen-experienced comparison was therefore prevented.

Next came a second PCR, run for roughly 6 to 11 cycles, which used a sample-barcoded 5' primer along with a J-beta primer mix. TCRdb called the 5' RACE reads again in MiXCR, with one record for every CDR3 protein. The data contain around 1,500,000 distinct CDR3 sequences, over 25% of them singletons. The CDR3 is 15 amino acids. Germline V gene sequence: CDR1 SGHRS, CDR2 YFSETQ. With V trimmed by 0 bases and J by 6 bases, 5 bases remained unmatched. For this clonotype: Its antigen is as yet unknown.

Sequencing was carried out using blood. The receptor's source is a woman aged 25-40 years in good health. The chain joins TRBV5-1 to TRBJ2-2, with 7 bases fitting TRBD2. The chain's CDR3 is CASSLDGGSAGELFF. The CDR3 nucleotides read TGCGCCAGCAGCTTGGACGGCGGGAGCGCCGGGGAGCTGTTTTTT.